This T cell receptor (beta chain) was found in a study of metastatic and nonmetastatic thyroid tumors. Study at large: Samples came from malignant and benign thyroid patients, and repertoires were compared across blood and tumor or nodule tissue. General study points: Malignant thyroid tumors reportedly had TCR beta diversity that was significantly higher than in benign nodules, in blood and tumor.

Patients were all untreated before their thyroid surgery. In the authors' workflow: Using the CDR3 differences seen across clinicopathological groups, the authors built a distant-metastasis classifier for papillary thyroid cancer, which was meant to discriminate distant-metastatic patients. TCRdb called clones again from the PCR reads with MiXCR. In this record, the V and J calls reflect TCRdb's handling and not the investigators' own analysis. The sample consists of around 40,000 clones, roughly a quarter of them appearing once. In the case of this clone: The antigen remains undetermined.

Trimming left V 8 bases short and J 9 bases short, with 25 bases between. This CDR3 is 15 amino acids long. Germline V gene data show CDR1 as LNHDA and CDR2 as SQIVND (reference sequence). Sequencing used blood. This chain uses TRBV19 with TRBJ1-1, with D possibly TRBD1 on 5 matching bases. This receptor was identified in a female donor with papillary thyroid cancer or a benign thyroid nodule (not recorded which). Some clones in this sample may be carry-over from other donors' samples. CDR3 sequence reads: CASRGLETARFQAFF. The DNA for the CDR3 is TGTGCCAGTCGTGGCCTAGAGACAGCCCGGTTCCAAGCTTTCTTT.